These 21 T cell receptor beta chains were sequenced from one sample in a study of T cell responses to AZD1222 COVID-19 vaccine. Some clones are missing from TCRdb's copy, which holds only in-frame ones; the method was immunoSEQ multiplex PCR. The data hold some 150,000 clones, with 75% to 90% observed a single time. The material was peripheral blood, obtained after recovery from COVID-19. Receptors were obtained from an adult who had recovered from COVID-19.

This rearrangement joins TRBV7-9 to TRBJ2-5; D is perhaps TRBD2 (5 bases). CDR3 length: 12 residues. The germline V and J ends were trimmed by 6 bases and 4 bases, with 9 bases remaining between them. The V gene's germline CDR1 is SEHNR and CDR2 FQNEAQ (reference sequence). CDR3 in DNA: TGTGCCAGCAGAACTAGATTAGAGACCCAGTACTTC. Its protein product is CASRTRLETQYF.

The chain is built from TRBV6-5 and TRBJ1-5, with unresolved D. Germline CDR1 and CDR2: MNHEY and SVGAGI. Trimming left V 7 bases short and J 0 bases short, with 10 bases between. The CDR3 extends over 14 amino acids. CDR3: CASTERHSNQPQHF. DNA of the CDR3: TGTGCCAGCACCGAAAGGCATAGCAATCAGCCCCAGCATTTT.

The chain links TRBV5-1 to TRBJ2-6; D is uncertain. The CDR3 runs 16 residues. V shed 1 base and J shed 0 bases, with 8 bases lying between them. From germline, CDR1 is SGHRS and CDR2 YFSETQ. The CDR3 DNA reads TGCGCCAGCAGCTTGCAATGGTCCTCTGGGGCCAACGTCCTGACTTTC. This codes for CASSLQWSSGANVLTF.

This clone was counted once. The rearrangement joins TRBV9 to TRBJ1-2; TRBD1 agrees at 8 bases. Per the germline V gene, CDR1 is SGDLS and CDR2 is YYNGEE. J lost 8 bases, V lost 0 bases, and 9 bases had no gene match. This CDR3 is built from 15 residues. The CDR3 sequence is CASSVGFGTGQGYTF. The CDR3 DNA reads TGTGCCAGCAGCGTAGGTTTCGGGACAGGCCAGGGCTACACCTTC.

This chain links TRBV9 with TRBJ1-2; TRBD1 aligns across 10 bases. The V gene's germline CDR1 is SGDLS and CDR2 YYNGEE. J lost 7 bases, V lost 0 bases, and 3 bases had no gene match. The CDR3 extends over 14 amino acids. DNA for the CDR3: TGTGCCAGCAGCGTAGGACAGGGGGCAGGTGGCTACACCTTC. Residues: CASSVGQGAGGYTF.

The rearrangement joins TRBV5-1 to TRBJ2-6, with TRBD2 identical over 13 bases. Germline CDR1 reads SGHRS; CDR2 reads YFSETQ. There are 18 residues in the CDR3. The V gene end was trimmed by 2 bases and the J gene end by 0 bases; junction bases not matched to a gene: 2. In DNA, the CDR3 is TGCGCCAGCAGCTTACTAGCGGGAGGGCGCTCTGGGGCCAACGTCCTGACTTTC. Amino acid sequence: CASSLLAGGRSGANVLTF.

This rearrangement joins TRBV28 to TRBJ1-3, with D possibly matching TRBD1 (6 bases). Deletions cut 5 bases from V and 1 base from J, with 21 bases between. In germline, CDR1 is MDHEN, CDR2 SYDVKM. The CDR3 spans 18 residues. CDR3 amino acids: CASSPIPGGIASGNTIYF. The CDR3 DNA reads as TGTGCCAGCAGTCCCATTCCTGGGGGCATAGCGTCTGGAAACACCATATATTTT.

The gene calls are TRBV5-6 and TRBJ1-2; no definite D call. Germline lookup yields CDR1 SGHDT and CDR2 YYEEEE. V was shortened by 5 bases and J by 4 bases, with 21 bases between the two germline ends. The CDR3 is 16 residues long. The CDR3 nucleotides are TGTGCCAGCAGTCCCGGGGTCCAAAAGGAGGGCTATGGCTACACCTTC. Encoded protein: CASSPGVQKEGYGYTF.

The chain carries TRBV27 and TRBJ2-7, with 7 bases that match TRBD2. The CDR3 is 16 residues long. J was trimmed by 6 bases and V by 1 base; bases with no gene match: 12. In germline, CDR1 is MNHEY, CDR2 SMNVEV (reference sequence). CDR3 residues: CASSLFKTGGPREQYF. In DNA, the CDR3 is TGTGCCAGCAGTTTATTCAAGACGGGGGGACCCCGCGAGCAGTACTTC.

The J gene is TRBJ1-1, the V gene TRBV3-1 (or the pseudogene TRBV3-2), with D unresolved. Germline V CDR1 and CDR2: LGHDT, YNNKEL (reference sequence). Trimming shortened V by 4 bases and J by 1 base, and 10 bases separated the two germline ends. The CDR3 contains 14 residues. The CDR3 reads CASSLSLGNTEAFF. CDR3 sequence (DNA): TGTGCCAGCAGCCTCTCATTAGGGAACACTGAAGCTTTCTTT.

The chain carries TRBV6-2 or TRBV6-3 and TRBJ1-1; D is ambiguous. Trimming cost V 5 bases and J 1 base, with 5 bases left between them. Germline CDR1 reads MNHEY; CDR2 reads SVGEGT. The CDR3 length is 12 residues. CDR3 coding DNA: TGTGCCAGCAGTAGTAGGAACACTGAAGCTTTCTTT. It encodes CASSSRNTEAFF.

This clone was observed once. The chain employs TRBV4-3 and TRBJ1-2; TRBD1 might be the D (6 bases). V lost 2 bases, J lost 5 bases, and 18 bases lay in between. This CDR3 is built from 16 residues. Germline V gene data show CDR1 as LGHNA and CDR2 as YSLEER. CDR3 amino acids: CASSQYQQQGLYGYTF. The CDR3 nucleotides are TGCGCCAGCAGCCAATACCAACAACAGGGTCTTTATGGCTACACCTTC.

The count of this clone is one. The rearrangement uses TRBV6-1 and TRBJ1-3; no definite D call. This CDR3 comprises 15 residues. With 3 bases removed from V and 0 bases from J, the gap between germline ends came to 9 bases. CDR1 and CDR2 (germline): MNHNS, SASEGT. The chain's CDR3 is CASSDRSHSGNTIYF. The CDR3, as DNA: TGTGCCAGCAGTGACAGAAGTCACTCTGGAAACACCATATATTTT.

The V and J genes are TRBV19 and TRBJ1-2; 7 nucleotides match TRBD1. V gave up 4 bases and J gave up 4 bases; unmatched junction bases: 18. The V gene's germline CDR1 is LNHDA and CDR2 SQIVND (reference sequence). This CDR3 region has 18 residues. The CDR3 bases are TGTGCCAGTAGTACCCCTCGACGGGGACAGTGGGATTTCTATGGCTACACCTTC. Protein: CASSTPRRGQWDFYGYTF.

The chain is built from TRBV5-6 and TRBJ1-6; D is unclear. Trimming pared 5 bases from V and 9 bases from J, leaving 9 bases between. This CDR3 comprises 12 residues. CDR1 and CDR2 (germline): SGHDT, YYEEEE. CDR3 in amino acids: CASRTRTSPLHF. The CDR3 DNA reads TGTGCCAGCAGAACACGGACTTCACCCCTCCACTTT.

This chain connects TRBV3-1 (or the pseudogene TRBV3-2) to TRBJ1-2; maybe TRBD1 (5 bases). Germline V gene sequence: CDR1 LGHDT, CDR2 YNNKEL (reference sequence). V was cut by 6 bases and J by 6 bases, with 17 bases left in between. There are 14 residues in the CDR3. The CDR3 loop reads CASRIGRGTDGYTF. The CDR3 DNA is TGTGCCAGCAGGATCGGGAGGGGAACAGATGGCTACACCTTC.

This chain uses TRBV28 with TRBJ2-1, with D maybe TRBD1 (5 bases). Germline V lookup: CDR1 MDHEN, CDR2 SYDVKM. The CDR3 loop spans 16 amino acids. The V and J ends lost 5 bases and 3 bases respectively, with 17 bases between them. The CDR3 coding sequence is TGTGCCAGCAGTCAAGAACAGGCTTTGGTCTACAATGAGCAGTTCTTC. It specifies CASSQEQALVYNEQFF.

The gene calls are TRBV6-1 and TRBJ2-7; D is ambiguous. Germline V gene lookup returns CDR1 MNHNS and CDR2 SASEGT. Trimming cost V 2 bases and J 2 bases, with 7 bases left between them. The CDR3 is 13 residues long. The CDR3 loop is CASSETGPYEQYF. The CDR3, as DNA: TGTGCCAGCAGTGAAACCGGACCCTACGAGCAGTACTTC.

The chain couples TRBV7-9 to TRBJ1-5; a weak D match, TRBD1 (5 bases). V was trimmed by 2 bases and J by 7 bases, leaving 9 bases between them. This CDR3 comprises 13 residues. CDR1 SEHNR and CDR2 FQNEAQ come from the germline V gene (reference sequence). The CDR3 region is CASSLMEGQPQHF. For the CDR3, the DNA is TGTGCCAGCAGCTTAATGGAGGGGCAGCCCCAGCATTTT.

This clone appeared once. V usage is TRBV28 and J usage is TRBJ2-1, with 8 bases matching TRBD2. Germline assignment: CDR1 MDHEN and CDR2 SYDVKM. Losses at the gene ends were 0 bases for V and 8 bases for J; bases not matched to a gene: 9. This CDR3 has 16 amino acids. Here the CDR3 DNA reads TGTGCCAGCAGTTTATGGGGCGGGAGGTACAAGGATGAGCAGTTCTTC. Translating gives CASSLWGGRYKDEQFF.

The V gene is TRBV21-1, the J gene TRBJ1-5; the DNA was not used to check the table's D call, TRBD1. TRBV21-1 represents a pseudogene. The CDR3 has 16 amino acids. The CDR3 DNA follows: TGTGCCAGCAGCAAAGCAACAGGGGCGAGCAATCAGCCCCAGCATTTT. Translated: CASSKATGASNQPQHF.